One sample yielded the 29 T cell receptor beta chains listed below, sequenced in a study of blood T cell repertoires in COVID-19. Here immunoSEQ multiplex PCR was the method, and the copy in TCRdb shows in-frame clones only, minus some. The table has 190,000 or so clones, approximately 91% seen once; the top ten hold around 7%. Sequencing input: peripheral blood. The receptors derive from a man aged 40-55 years with acute or convalescent COVID-19.

The CDR3, as DNA: TGTGCCAGCAGCTCCAGACAGTTCATGAACACTGAAGCTTTCTTT. Translating it yields CASSSRQFMNTEAFF. The rearrangement uses TRBV6-5 and TRBJ1-1; tentative D call: TRBD1 (5 bases). The germline V and J ends were trimmed by 6 bases and 0 bases, with 14 bases remaining between them. CDR1 and CDR2 (germline): MNHEY, SVGAGI. This CDR3 is 15 amino acids long.

The rearrangement links TRBV7-8 to TRBJ2-7; maybe TRBD2 (5 bases). Per the germline V gene, CDR1 is SGHVS and CDR2 is FQNEAQ. V was shortened by 5 bases and J by 3 bases, with 11 bases between the two germline ends. This CDR3 comprises 13 residues. DNA of the CDR3: TGTGCCAGCAGCCGCTTTGGGAGCTACGAGCAGTACTTC. This translates into CASSRFGSYEQYF.

The chain recombines TRBV12-3 or TRBV12-4 with TRBJ2-2; D unclear. This CDR3 has 13 amino acids. Trimming shortened V by 5 bases and J by 5 bases, and 9 bases separated the two germline ends. CDR3 loop: CASSNQLTGELFF. The CDR3 DNA follows: TGTGCCAGCAGTAACCAACTGACCGGGGAGCTGTTTTTT.

J is TRBJ2-3 and V is TRBV29-1; the match to TRBD1 covers 12 bases. J gave up 6 bases and V 7 bases, and 5 bases lay outside the gene matches. The CDR3 runs 13 residues. Per the germline V gene, CDR1 is SQVTM and CDR2 is ANQGSEA. The CDR3: CSAGTGGADTQYF. DNA for the CDR3: TGCAGCGCCGGGACAGGGGGCGCGGATACGCAGTATTTT.

The chain links TRBV11-3 to TRBJ2-1; 9 bases are a match to TRBD2. V shed 8 bases, J shed 6 bases, and the junction held 11 bases outside the gene matches. Germline assignment: CDR1 SGHNT and CDR2 YENEEA. The CDR3 spans 15 residues. Here the CDR3 reads CASALRGGAANEQFF. CDR3 coding DNA: TGTGCCAGCGCCCTACGCGGGGGGGCCGCCAATGAGCAGTTCTTC.

This chain connects TRBV4-3 to TRBJ2-5; 8 bases align to TRBD2. CDR1 is LGHNA, CDR2 YSLEER, per germline. CDR3 size: 15 residues. Trimming took 1 base from V and 3 from J; bases not matched to a gene: 4. CDR3 in DNA: TGCGCCAGCAGCCAAGTGGATAGCGGGGAAGAGACCCAGTACTTC. This sequence encodes CASSQVDSGEETQYF.

The chain links TRBV5-4 to TRBJ2-1, with 7 bases matching TRBD1. This CDR3 contains 13 residues. The germline CDR1 and CDR2 sequences are SGHNT and YYREEE (reference sequence). Trimming took 0 bases from V and 9 from J; bases not matched to a gene: 3. This CDR3 reads CASSLVGGGEQFF. The DNA of the CDR3 is TGTGCCAGCAGCTTGGTAGGGGGCGGTGAGCAGTTCTTC.

The rearrangement joins TRBV27 to TRBJ1-3, with D possibly being TRBD1 (6 bases). Germline lookup yields CDR1 MNHEY and CDR2 SMNVEV (reference sequence). With 2 bases removed from V and 0 bases from J, the gap between germline ends came to 8 bases. The CDR3 loop spans 15 amino acids. The CDR3 bases are TGTGCCAGCAGTTTAACAGGGAACTCTGGAAACACCATATATTTT. As protein: CASSLTGNSGNTIYF.

The chain is built from TRBV6-2 or TRBV6-3 and TRBJ2-1, with 13 bases lining up with TRBD2. V trimming: 6 bases; J trimming: 8 bases; junction bases outside the gene matches: 7. The CDR3 is 15 amino acids. The germline V gene encodes CDR1 MNHEY and CDR2 SVGEGT. CDR3 in DNA: TGTGCCAGCAGATACACTAGCGGGGGGGCCCATGAGCAGTTCTTC. Translating it yields CASRYTSGGAHEQFF.

The chain joins TRBV9 to TRBJ2-5, with no clear D. The CDR3 runs 15 residues. Germline V gene data show CDR1 as SGDLS and CDR2 as YYNGEE. Trimming took 4 bases from V and 1 from J, leaving 14 bases between them. The CDR3 nucleotides are TGTGCCAGCAGCCCCCAGAAGATCCCCCAAGAGACCCAGTACTTC. The encoded protein is CASSPQKIPQETQYF.

This rearrangement joins TRBV6-5 to TRBJ2-7; D possibly corresponds to TRBD1 (5 bases). CDR1 is MNHEY and CDR2 is SVGAGI in the germline V gene. CDR3 length equals 16 residues. Between the trimmed V and J ends, which lost 0 bases and 0 bases, there was a span of 12 bases. The DNA for the CDR3 is TGTGCCAGCAGTTACTCGATACAGGACGACTCCTACGAGCAGTACTTC. It is translated as CASSYSIQDDSYEQYF.

This chain uses TRBV10-1 with TRBJ2-3; no reliable D call. Trimming pared 0 bases from V and 5 bases from J, leaving 9 bases between. Germline lookup yields CDR1 WNHNN and CDR2 SYGVQD (reference sequence). CDR3 length: 14 residues. Written as DNA, the CDR3 is TGCGCCAGCAGTGAGTCGAACAGACGAGATACGCAGTATTTT. It translates to CASSESNRRDTQYF.

This sequence joins TRBV6-5 and TRBJ1-1, with D possibly matching TRBD1 (6 bases). CDR1 is MNHEY, CDR2 SVGAGI, per germline. V lost 5 bases and J lost 5, with 15 bases in between. The CDR3 extends over 14 amino acids. This chain's CDR3 is CASSQQGGWTEAFF. The CDR3 nucleotides are TGTGCCAGCAGTCAACAGGGAGGGTGGACTGAAGCTTTCTTT.

This chain uses TRBV7-8 with TRBJ2-1; a weak D match, TRBD1 (5 bases). Trimming removed 3 bases from V and 5 bases from J, with 8 bases in between. CDR3 length: 13 residues. Looked up from germline, CDR1 is SGHVS and CDR2 is FQNEAQ. The CDR3 DNA reads as TGTGCCAGCAGCTTTCCGACAGACAATGAGCAGTTCTTC. As protein: CASSFPTDNEQFF.

The chain joins TRBV3-1 (or the pseudogene TRBV3-2) to TRBJ1-1; no reliable D call. V was shortened by 0 bases and J by 0 bases, with 14 bases between the two germline ends. There are 17 residues in the CDR3. Germline V gene data show CDR1 as LGHDT and CDR2 as YNNKEL (reference sequence). The CDR3 here is CASSQDRGGRLNTEAFF. CDR3 coding DNA: TGTGCCAGCAGCCAAGATCGAGGAGGTCGATTGAACACTGAAGCTTTCTTT.

The chain joins TRBV30 to TRBJ2-5; TRBD2 matches 10 bases. The length of the CDR3 is 16 residues. Germline CDR1 reads GTSNPN; CDR2 reads SVGIG (reference sequence). Trimming took 2 bases from V and 6 from J; bases not matched to a gene: 12. The CDR3 nucleotides are TGTGCCTGGAGTCCCAGAAGCGGGGGGGCCCCGAAGACCCAGTACTTC. As protein: CAWSPRSGGAPKTQYF.

V and J are TRBV6-5 and TRBJ1-5, with 7 bases fitting TRBD1. Per germline, CDR1 MNHEY and CDR2 SVGAGI. This CDR3 spans 13 amino acids. V shed 8 bases, J shed 3 bases, and the junction held 4 bases outside the gene matches. CDR3 sequence reads: CASQTGSNQPQHF. The CDR3 bases are TGTGCCAGCCAGACAGGGTCCAATCAGCCCCAGCATTTT.

This clone was seen a single time. The chain employs TRBV6-5 and TRBJ2-7, with D perhaps TRBD2 (6 bases). CDR1 and CDR2 from the germline V gene are MNHEY and SVGAGI. Trimming cost V 11 bases and J 2 bases, with 13 bases left between them. This CDR3 has 12 residues. The CDR3 sequence: CAAGLLPYEQYF. CDR3 nucleotides: TGTGCCGCGGGGCTCCTACCCTACGAGCAGTACTTC.

The J gene is TRBJ1-2, the V gene TRBV7-9; D possibly corresponds to TRBD1 (6 bases). The V end was cut by 0 bases, the J end by 10 bases, with 15 bases between. CDR3 length equals 14 residues. Per germline, CDR1 SEHNR and CDR2 FQNEAQ (reference sequence). CDR3 in DNA: TGTGCCAGCAGCTTAGCTACACTACAGGGTTACTACACCTTC. It specifies CASSLATLQGYYTF.

Details on this clone: This specimen includes other DNA sequences encoding the same CDR3. V usage is TRBV11-2 and J usage is TRBJ2-3, with no clear D. This CDR3 is 12 amino acids long. Germline CDR1 reads SGHAT; CDR2 reads FQNNGV. V lost 6 bases and J lost 0, with 4 bases in between. The CDR3 DNA reads as TGTGCCAGCAGTCCTAGCACAGATACGCAGTATTTT. Its protein product is CASSPSTDTQYF.

This sequence joins TRBV2 and TRBJ2-1; D not certain. V was cut by 2 bases and J by 9 bases, with 11 bases left in between. CDR3 size: 13 residues. Germline V gene sequence: CDR1 SNHLY, CDR2 FYNNEI. The CDR3 loop reads CASSESHNSEQFF. The CDR3 DNA reads as TGTGCCAGCAGTGAATCCCACAACAGTGAGCAGTTCTTC.

The chain uses TRBV4-2 and TRBJ2-3; D remains ambiguous. Trimming left V 4 bases short and J 4 bases short, with 15 bases between. The CDR3 is made up of 15 amino acids. From germline, CDR1 is LGHNA and CDR2 YNFKEQ. CDR3 in amino acids: CASSPEGRVADTQYF. CDR3 bases: TGTGCCAGCAGCCCCGAAGGCCGGGTGGCAGATACGCAGTATTTT.

This clone has just one count. The chain links TRBV30 to TRBJ1-4; D is possibly TRBD1 (6 bases). The germline gives CDR1 GTSNPN, CDR2 SVGIG (reference sequence). V shed 1 base and J shed 4 bases, with 13 bases lying between them. The CDR3 spans 15 residues. CDR3 DNA sequence: TGTGCCTGGAGTGGTCCAGGGGCGAATAATGAAAAACTGTTTTTT. It is translated as CAWSGPGANNEKLFF. Full variable domain (outside the CDR3, taken from reference TRBV30 and TRBJ1-4): SQTIHQWPATLVQPVGSPLSLECTVEGTSNPNLYWYRQAAGRGLQLLFYSVGIGQISSEVPQNLSASRPQDRQFILSSKKLLLSDSGFYLCAWSGPGANNEKLFFGSGTQLSVL.

This rearrangement joins TRBV13 to TRBJ1-2; maybe TRBD1 (5 bases). The V and J ends lost 5 bases and 5 bases respectively, with 18 bases between them. Germline CDR1 and CDR2: PRHDT and FYEKMQ (reference sequence). The CDR3 extends over 15 amino acids. CDR3 sequence reads: CASSTPLDSTYGYTF. CDR3 nucleotides: TGTGCCAGCAGCACTCCCCTCGACAGCACATATGGCTACACCTTC.

The V and J genes are TRBV2 and TRBJ2-5; no firm D call. Germline CDR1 and CDR2: SNHLY and FYNNEI. This CDR3 contains 14 residues. V was cut by 2 bases and J by 5 bases, with 12 bases left in between. The CDR3 loop is CASSEMVTEETQYF. CDR3 bases: TGTGCCAGCAGTGAAATGGTAACGGAGGAGACCCAGTACTTC.

The chain combines TRBV3-1 (or the pseudogene TRBV3-2) with TRBJ1-5; 7 bases match TRBD1. Unmatched junction bases numbered 5, after V lost 6 bases and J lost 0 bases. Germline CDR1 is LGHDT and CDR2 is YNNKEL (reference sequence). This CDR3 is 15 amino acids long. The CDR3 coding sequence is TGTGCCAGCAGTCTACAGGGGTATAGCAATCAGCCCCAGCATTTT. Protein: CASSLQGYSNQPQHF.

V and J are TRBV2 and TRBJ2-6; 10 bases fit TRBD1. Germline CDR1 and CDR2: SNHLY and FYNNEI. This CDR3 comprises 20 residues. Unmatched junction bases numbered 11, after V lost 1 base and J lost 2 bases. The CDR3 region is CASSEEPRTGGNPGANVLTF. The CDR3 DNA is TGTGCCAGCAGTGAAGAGCCTCGGACAGGGGGTAATCCTGGGGCCAACGTCCTGACTTTC.

The genes are TRBV7-6 and TRBJ2-6, with D possibly being TRBD1 (6 bases). Germline CDR1 is SGHVS and CDR2 is FNYEAQ. Trimming shortened V by 5 bases and J by 1 base, and 9 bases separated the two germline ends. CDR3 size: 15 residues. CDR3 amino acids: CASSPTGSGANVLTF. Here the CDR3 DNA reads TGTGCCAGCAGCCCCACAGGGTCTGGGGCCAACGTCCTGACTTTC.

The V call is TRBV13, the J call TRBJ2-1, with 9 bases fitting TRBD2. Germline V gene lookup returns CDR1 PRHDT and CDR2 FYEKMQ (reference sequence). This CDR3 is 17 amino acids long. The V gene end was trimmed by 5 bases and the J gene end by 4 bases; junction bases not matched to a gene: 12. The CDR3 DNA sequence: TGTGCCAGCAGCCCCCCTAGCGGGGTAAGGGCGTACAATGAGCAGTTCTTC. Protein: CASSPPSGVRAYNEQFF.